Listed here is a single T cell receptor beta chain. This sample stems from a study of T cell responses to AZD1222 COVID-19 vaccine. Method: immunoSEQ multiplex PCR; TCRdb's copy keeps in-frame clones and lacks some. The table lists roughly 80,000 clones, approximately 91% of them singletons. The germline V gene has CDR1 WNHNN and CDR2 SYGVQD (reference sequence). CDR3 length: 18 amino acids. Trimming took 5 bases from V and 3 from J; bases not matched to a gene: 13. This chain uses TRBV10-1 with TRBJ2-2; 9 bases line up with TRBD2. The clonotype comes from an adult in good health. The source material was peripheral blood, sampled on day 0 of MenACWY control vaccination. The CDR3 DNA follows: TGCGCCAGCAGTCCCGGCCCAGCGGGGGGTCACTACACCGGGGAGCTGTTTTTT. Protein product: CASSPGPAGGHYTGELFF.